The 26 T cell receptor beta chains reported below all come from one sample, sequenced in a study of T cell responses to AZD1222 COVID-19 vaccine. Some clones are missing from TCRdb's copy, which holds only in-frame ones; the method was immunoSEQ multiplex PCR. The repertoire consists of tens of thousands of clones, with more than 75% occurring once and the leading ten covering 16%. This sample comprised peripheral blood, obtained on day 0 of AZD1222 vaccination. These receptors originate from an adult in good health.

This clone was picked up one time. The chain has TRBV7-9 and TRBJ1-6, with D possibly TRBD1 on 5 matching bases. Germline V lookup: CDR1 SEHNR, CDR2 FQNEAQ (reference sequence). CDR3 length: 16 residues. Trimming took off 5 bases at V and 5 bases at J, with 16 bases between the two ends. The DNA for the CDR3 is TGTGCCAGCAGCCCACGCAGGGTTGGGAATAATTCACCCCTCCACTTT. This gives the protein CASSPRRVGNNSPLHF.

The chain joins TRBV7-3 to TRBJ2-3; tentatively, D is TRBD2 (7 bases). Trimming cost V 5 bases and J 4 bases, with 13 bases left between them. Germline CDR1 is SGHTA and CDR2 is FQGTGA. This CDR3 is built from 14 residues. The CDR3 sequence: CASSRWGGADTQYF. CDR3 coding DNA: TGTGCCAGCAGCCGCTGGGGGGGCGCAGATACGCAGTATTTT. Drawing the rest from reference TRBV7-3 and TRBJ2-3, the complete variable domain is GAGVSQTPSNKVTEKGKYVELRCDPISGHTALYWYRQSLGQGPEFLIYFQGTGAADDSGLPNDRFFAVRPEGSVSTLKIQRTERGDSAVYLCASSRWGGADTQYFGPGTRLTVL.

The chain joins TRBV27 to TRBJ2-2; D is undetermined. Germline V gene sequence: CDR1 MNHEY, CDR2 SMNVEV (reference sequence). The ends were cut back, 5 bases at V and 8 bases at J, with 18 bases in the middle. The length of the CDR3 is 15 residues. CDR3 in amino acids: CASSPLQDRSGELFF. CDR3 DNA: TGTGCCAGCAGTCCCCTCCAGGACCGCTCGGGGGAGCTGTTTTTT.

The genes are TRBV9 and TRBJ1-6, with D perhaps matching TRBD1 (5 bases). V lost 6 bases to trimming and J lost 7 bases, with 11 bases between them. Germline V gene data show CDR1 as SGDLS and CDR2 as YYNGEE. The CDR3 contains 13 residues. CDR3 loop: CASNIRGNSPLHF. CDR3 nucleotides: TGTGCCAGCAACATACGGGGGAATTCACCCCTCCACTTT.

The chain links TRBV19 to TRBJ2-6, with D uncertain. The CDR3 spans 14 residues. Germline values: CDR1 LNHDA, CDR2 SQIVND (reference sequence). The V gene lost 6 bases and the J gene lost 0 bases, with 6 bases spanning the gap. CDR3 DNA: TGTGCCAGTAGGAACCCCTCTGGGGCCAACGTCCTGACTTTC. Translating it yields CASRNPSGANVLTF.

CDR3: CSVQRGLDTGELFF. The CDR3, as DNA: TGCAGCGTCCAAAGGGGGCTTGATACCGGGGAGCTGTTTTTT. The gene calls are TRBV29-1 and TRBJ2-2; 7 nucleotides match TRBD1. The CDR3 has 14 residues. V trimming: 6 bases; J trimming: 5 bases; junction bases outside the gene matches: 9. CDR1 SQVTM and CDR2 ANQGSEA come from the germline V gene.

This clone was seen a handful of times. CDR3 nucleotides: TGTGCCAGTAGTCTTCATTATCTGACCCAATACGAGCAGTACTTC. Translated: CASSLHYLTQYEQYF. V usage is TRBV19 and J usage is TRBJ2-7, with no clear D. The CDR3 loop spans 15 amino acids. Germline CDR1 reads LNHDA; CDR2 reads SQIVND (reference sequence). Trimming pared 5 bases from V and 4 bases from J, leaving 18 bases between.

The genes are TRBV4-2 and TRBJ1-1; D is uncertain. Germline values: CDR1 LGHNA, CDR2 YNFKEQ. V lost 0 bases and J 0 bases, leaving 14 bases between the germline ends. This CDR3 is built from 17 residues. The CDR3 loop is CASSQENPPGVNTEAFF. The DNA of the CDR3 is TGTGCCAGCAGCCAAGAAAATCCCCCCGGGGTGAACACTGAAGCTTTCTTT.

The rearrangement links TRBV9 to TRBJ1-2; the match to TRBD1 covers 8 bases. Germline V CDR1 and CDR2: SGDLS, YYNGEE. Trimming at V came to 7 bases and at J to 4 bases, leaving 6 bases not matched to a gene. CDR3 length: 13 amino acids. CDR3 sequence reads: CASRGQGGYGYTF. The CDR3 nucleotides are TGTGCCAGCCGAGGACAGGGAGGCTATGGCTACACCTTC. Filled out from reference TRBV9 and TRBJ1-2, the complete variable domain reads DSGVTQTPKHLITATGQRVTLRCSPRSGDLSVYWYQQSLDQGLQFLIQYYNGEERAKGNILERFSAQQFPDLHSELNLSSLELGDSALYFCASRGQGGYGYTFGSGTRLTVV.

This clone was found once. The chain carries TRBV7-2 and TRBJ2-7; D is unresolved. V was pared by 5 bases and J by 3 bases, with 17 bases between. The CDR3 totals 15 residues. The germline V gene has CDR1 SGHTA and CDR2 FQGNSA. The CDR3 loop is CASSRYGIQYYEQYF. The CDR3 DNA is TGTGCCAGCAGCAGATATGGGATCCAATACTACGAGCAGTACTTC.

This chain joins TRBV9 and TRBJ2-2; D remains unclear. The CDR3 length is 13 residues. Germline CDR1 and CDR2: SGDLS and YYNGEE. V was trimmed by 4 bases and J by 7 bases, leaving 11 bases between them. The DNA of the CDR3 is TGTGCCAGCAGCCCCCCTAGAGACGGGGAGCTGTTTTTT. This gives the protein CASSPPRDGELFF.

The V call is TRBV7-8, the J call TRBJ2-2; D gene ambiguous. Trimming cost V 1 base and J 5 bases, with 5 bases left between them. The CDR3 consists of 13 residues. From germline, CDR1 is SGHVS and CDR2 FQNEAQ. DNA of the CDR3: TGTGCCAGCAGCTTAGGGAGTACCGGGGAGCTGTTTTTT. It translates to CASSLGSTGELFF.

This chain links TRBV6-2 or TRBV6-3 with TRBJ1-5; a weak D match, TRBD1 (5 bases). The CDR3 has 14 amino acids. V lost 4 bases, J lost 4 bases, and 11 bases lay in between. Germline V gene sequence: CDR1 MNHEY, CDR2 SVGEGT. CDR3 coding DNA: TGTGCCAGCAGTTCCCAGGACAAAAATCAGCCCCAGCATTTT. It encodes CASSSQDKNQPQHF.

This clone appeared once. CDR3 residues: CASSPEPTVYSRVDTQYF. CDR3 bases: TGTGCCAGCAGCCCAGAGCCGACAGTTTATTCCCGTGTAGATACGCAGTATTTT. The chain employs TRBV7-2 and TRBJ2-3, with D possibly TRBD1 on 5 matching bases. V lost 5 bases and J lost 5, with 26 bases in between. CDR1 is SGHTA, CDR2 FQGNSA, per germline. There are 18 residues in the CDR3.

The V call is TRBV3-1 (or the pseudogene TRBV3-2), the J call TRBJ2-3, with TRBD2 matching over 9 bases. Germline trimming cut 8 bases from V and 5 bases from J; bases unmatched to any gene: 5. The V gene's germline CDR1 is LGHDT and CDR2 YNNKEL (reference sequence). The CDR3 contains 13 residues. This CDR3 is CASGGLALDTQYF. CDR3 nucleotide sequence: TGTGCCAGCGGCGGACTAGCGTTAGATACGCAGTATTTT.

As for this clone: The same CDR3 is also encoded by other DNA sequences in this sample. This rearrangement joins TRBV7-8 to TRBJ2-7; D uncertain. Germline CDR1 and CDR2: SGHVS and FQNEAQ. The V gene lost 8 bases and the J gene lost 2 bases, with 16 bases spanning the gap. CDR3 length equals 14 residues. The CDR3 is CASGRGQTAYEQYF. The CDR3, as DNA: TGTGCCAGCGGCCGTGGGCAGACGGCCTACGAGCAGTACTTC.

The chain links TRBV19 to TRBJ2-7; 8 nucleotides line up with TRBD1. Germline values: CDR1 LNHDA, CDR2 SQIVND (reference sequence). V shed 7 bases, J shed 5 bases, and the junction held 13 bases outside the gene matches. The CDR3 has 15 residues. Here the CDR3 reads CASKEDRQGTNEQYF. The CDR3 DNA sequence: TGTGCCAGTAAGGAGGATAGACAGGGGACGAACGAGCAGTACTTC.

V gene TRBV7-8 combines with J gene TRBJ1-4, with D possibly being TRBD1 (6 bases). V was cut by 4 bases and J by 8 bases, with 11 bases left in between. Germline CDR1 SGHVS, CDR2 FQNEAQ. The length of the CDR3 is 13 residues. CDR3 loop: CASSSLQGEKLFF. The CDR3 DNA follows: TGTGCCAGCAGCTCCTTACAGGGAGAAAAACTGTTTTTT.

This chain uses TRBV27 with TRBJ2-5; 7 nucleotides align to TRBD2. Germline loops: CDR1 MNHEY, CDR2 SMNVEV (reference sequence). J was trimmed by 2 bases and V by 6 bases; bases with no gene match: 6. This CDR3 spans 14 amino acids. The CDR3 DNA follows: TGTGCCAGCAGCAGAGCGGGGTCGCAAGAGACCCAGTACTTC. Amino acid sequence: CASSRAGSQETQYF.

The J gene is TRBJ1-1, the V gene TRBV6-5, with TRBD1 as a possible D gene (5 bases). Trimming left V 7 bases short and J 4 bases short, with 13 bases between. CDR3 length equals 13 residues. The germline CDR1 and CDR2 sequences are MNHEY and SVGAGI. CDR3 protein: CASNSGGSTEAFF. CDR3 sequence (DNA): TGTGCCAGCAATAGCGGGGGGAGCACTGAAGCTTTCTTT.

The chain has TRBV7-9 and TRBJ1-1; weak D call: TRBD1 (6 bases). Germline-derived CDR1 and CDR2 are SEHNR and FQNEAQ (reference sequence). Trimming took 2 bases from V and 5 from J, leaving 21 bases between them. The CDR3 is made up of 17 amino acids. The CDR3 region has the DNA TGTGCCAGCAGCTTAACTCGACAGGTCGGGTTCGGGACTGAAGCTTTCTTT. Protein sequence: CASSLTRQVGFGTEAFF.

V is TRBV5-4 and J is TRBJ1-2; D not certain. Between the trimmed V and J ends, which lost 0 bases and 6 bases, there was a span of 15 bases. Germline CDR1 is SGHNT and CDR2 is YYREEE (reference sequence). The CDR3 totals 15 residues. CDR3 in DNA: TGTGCCAGCAGCTTGGCCTTACGAGGGTTTGATGGCTACACCTTC. Amino acid sequence: CASSLALRGFDGYTF.

This rearrangement joins TRBV5-1 to TRBJ1-2, with D perhaps matching TRBD1 (5 bases). Looked up from germline, CDR1 is SGHRS and CDR2 is YFSETQ. There are 14 residues in the CDR3. Trimming cost V 0 bases and J 8 bases, with 14 bases left between them. DNA for the CDR3: TGCGCCAGCAGCTTGGGTGGAACAGGTGGCGGCTACACCTTC. Its translation is CASSLGGTGGGYTF.

The chain combines TRBV2 with TRBJ1-4; tentatively, D is TRBD1 (6 bases). Trimming left V 1 base short and J 7 bases short, with 10 bases between. The CDR3 is 14 residues long. CDR1 is SNHLY, CDR2 FYNNEI, per germline. The CDR3 protein is CASSEGGLGEKLFF. The CDR3 nucleotides read TGTGCCAGCAGTGAAGGGGGGCTGGGTGAAAAACTGTTTTTT.

This chain uses TRBV7-3 with TRBJ2-2, with D perhaps matching TRBD1 (6 bases). The length of the CDR3 is 13 residues. Trimming shortened V by 5 bases and J by 7 bases, and 11 bases separated the two germline ends. Germline CDR1 is SGHTA and CDR2 is FQGTGA. CDR3 nucleotide sequence: TGTGCCAGCAGCCCCAGGGGCGGCGGGGAGCTGTTTTTT. It is translated as CASSPRGGGELFF.

The rearrangement joins TRBV19 to TRBJ1-4; 9 bases map to TRBD1. J was trimmed by 0 bases and V by 9 bases; bases with no gene match: 5. There are 15 residues in the CDR3. Per germline, CDR1 LNHDA and CDR2 SQIVND (reference sequence). The CDR3 is CARQGATTTNEKLFF. CDR3 nucleotide sequence: TGTGCCAGACAGGGGGCCACGACAACTAATGAAAAACTGTTTTTT.